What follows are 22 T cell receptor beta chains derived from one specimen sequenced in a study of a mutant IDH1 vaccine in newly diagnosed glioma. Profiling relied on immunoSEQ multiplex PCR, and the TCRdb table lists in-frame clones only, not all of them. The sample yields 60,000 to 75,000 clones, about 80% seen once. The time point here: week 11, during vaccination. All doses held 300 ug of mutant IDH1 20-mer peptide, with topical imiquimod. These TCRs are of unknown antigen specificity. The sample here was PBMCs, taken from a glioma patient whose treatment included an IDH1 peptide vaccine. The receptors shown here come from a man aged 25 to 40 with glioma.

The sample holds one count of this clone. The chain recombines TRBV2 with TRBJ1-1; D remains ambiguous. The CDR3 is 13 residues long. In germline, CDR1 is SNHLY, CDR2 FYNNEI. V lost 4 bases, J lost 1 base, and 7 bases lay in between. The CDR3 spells CASSVGQNTEAFF. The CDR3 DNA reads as TGTGCCAGCAGTGTCGGGCAGAACACTGAAGCTTTCTTT.

The CDR3 loop is CASRAPREGANEKLFF. In DNA form, the CDR3 reads TGTGCCAGCAGGGCCCCCCGCGAGGGGGCTAATGAAAAACTGTTTTTT. The chain employs TRBV6-6 and TRBJ1-4; tentative D call: TRBD1 (6 bases). With 6 bases removed from V and 3 bases from J, the gap between germline ends came to 17 bases. This CDR3 has 16 amino acids. The germline CDR1 and CDR2 sequences are MNHNY and SVGAGI (reference sequence).

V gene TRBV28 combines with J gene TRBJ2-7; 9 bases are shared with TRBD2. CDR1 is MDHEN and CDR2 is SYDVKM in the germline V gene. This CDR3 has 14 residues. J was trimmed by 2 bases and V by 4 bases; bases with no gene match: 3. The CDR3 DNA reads TGTGCCAGCAGTTGGTCTAGCGGGGCCTACGAGCAGTACTTC. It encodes CASSWSSGAYEQYF.

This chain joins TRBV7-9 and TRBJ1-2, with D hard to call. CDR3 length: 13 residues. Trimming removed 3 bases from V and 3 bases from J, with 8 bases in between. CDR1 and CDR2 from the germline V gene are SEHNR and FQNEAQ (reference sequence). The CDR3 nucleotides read TGTGCCAGCAGCTTGGAACGGTACTATGGCTACACCTTC. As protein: CASSLERYYGYTF.

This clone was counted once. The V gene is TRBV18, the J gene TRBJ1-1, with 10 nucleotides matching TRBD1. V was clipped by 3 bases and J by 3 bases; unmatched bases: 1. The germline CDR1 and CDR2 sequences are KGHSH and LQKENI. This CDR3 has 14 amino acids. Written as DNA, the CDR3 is TGTGCCAGCTCACCCGGGACAGGGGACACTGAAGCTTTCTTT. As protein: CASSPGTGDTEAFF. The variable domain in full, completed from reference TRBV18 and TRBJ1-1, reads NAGVMQNPRHLVRRRGQEARLRCSPMKGHSHVYWYRQLPEEGLKFMVYLQKENIIDESGMPKERFSAEFPKEGPSILRIQQVVRGDSAAYFCASSPGTGDTEAFFGQGTRLTVV.

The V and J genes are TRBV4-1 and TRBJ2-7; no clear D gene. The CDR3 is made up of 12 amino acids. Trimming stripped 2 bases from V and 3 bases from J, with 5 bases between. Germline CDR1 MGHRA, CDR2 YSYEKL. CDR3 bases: TGCGCCAGCAGCCAAACCGGCTACGAGCAGTACTTC. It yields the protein CASSQTGYEQYF.

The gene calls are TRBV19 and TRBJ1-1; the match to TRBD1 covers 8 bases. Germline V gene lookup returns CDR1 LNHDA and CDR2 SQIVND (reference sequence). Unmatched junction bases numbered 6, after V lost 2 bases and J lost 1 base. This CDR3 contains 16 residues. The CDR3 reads CASSISAGGENTEAFF. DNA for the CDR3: TGTGCCAGTAGTATATCGGCAGGGGGCGAGAACACTGAAGCTTTCTTT.

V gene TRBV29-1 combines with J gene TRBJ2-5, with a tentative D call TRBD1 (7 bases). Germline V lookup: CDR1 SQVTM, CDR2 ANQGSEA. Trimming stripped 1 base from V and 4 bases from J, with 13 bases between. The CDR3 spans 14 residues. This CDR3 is CSVEAAQGGETQYF. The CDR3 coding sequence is TGCAGCGTTGAAGCAGCTCAGGGGGGAGAGACCCAGTACTTC.

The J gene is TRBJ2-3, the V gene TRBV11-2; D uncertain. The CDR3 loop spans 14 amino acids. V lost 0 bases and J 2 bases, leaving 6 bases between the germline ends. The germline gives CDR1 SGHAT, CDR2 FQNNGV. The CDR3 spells CASSLEKLTDTQYF. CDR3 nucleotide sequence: TGTGCCAGCAGCTTAGAGAAGCTCACAGATACGCAGTATTTT.

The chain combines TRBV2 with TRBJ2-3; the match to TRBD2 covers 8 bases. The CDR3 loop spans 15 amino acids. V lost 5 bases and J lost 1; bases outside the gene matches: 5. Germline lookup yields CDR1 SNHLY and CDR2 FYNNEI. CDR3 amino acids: CASSRLAGRTDTQYF. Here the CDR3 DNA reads TGTGCCAGCAGTAGATTAGCGGGACGCACAGATACGCAGTATTTT. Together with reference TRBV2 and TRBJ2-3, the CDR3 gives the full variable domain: EPEVTQTPSHQVTQMGQEVILRCVPISNHLYFYWYRQILGQKVEFLVSFYNNEISEKSEIFDDQFSVERPDGSNFTLKIRSTKLEDSAMYFCASSRLAGRTDTQYFGPGTRLTVL.

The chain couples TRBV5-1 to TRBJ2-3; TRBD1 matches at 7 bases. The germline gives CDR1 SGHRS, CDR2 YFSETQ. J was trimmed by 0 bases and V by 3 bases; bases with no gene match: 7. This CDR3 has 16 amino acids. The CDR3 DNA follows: TGCGCCAGCAGCTCGGGGACAGTCGGAAGCACAGATACGCAGTATTTT. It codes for CASSSGTVGSTDTQYF.

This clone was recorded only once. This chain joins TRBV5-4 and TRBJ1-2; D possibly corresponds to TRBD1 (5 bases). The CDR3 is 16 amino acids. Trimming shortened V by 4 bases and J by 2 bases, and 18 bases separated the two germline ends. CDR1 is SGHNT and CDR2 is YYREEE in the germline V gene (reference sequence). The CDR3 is CASSPGGRDGNYGYTF. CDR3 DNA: TGTGCCAGCAGCCCCGGGGGGAGGGATGGGAACTATGGCTACACCTTC. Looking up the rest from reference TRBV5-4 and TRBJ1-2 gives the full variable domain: ETGVTQSPTHLIKTRGQQVTLRCSSQSGHNTVSWYQQALGQGPQFIFQYYREEENGRGNFPPRFSGLQFPNYSSELNVNALELDDSALYLCASSPGGRDGNYGYTFGSGTRLTVV.

Here the CDR3 reads CASSRGAERLDEQYF. DNA of the CDR3: TGTGCCAGCAGTCGTGGGGCAGAGAGACTCGACGAGCAGTACTTC. This chain uses TRBV6-5 with TRBJ2-7; D may be TRBD1 (5 bases). The CDR3 covers 15 residues. V dropped 5 bases and J dropped 5 bases, with 19 bases sitting between them. Germline CDR1 reads MNHEY; CDR2 reads SVGAGI.

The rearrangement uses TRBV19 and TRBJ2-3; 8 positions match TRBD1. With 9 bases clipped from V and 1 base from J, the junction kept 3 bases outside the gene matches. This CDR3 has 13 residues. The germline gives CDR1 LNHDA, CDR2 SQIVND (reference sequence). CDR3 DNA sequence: TGTGCCAGCAGGGGGCATGGCACAGATACGCAGTATTTT. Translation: CASRGHGTDTQYF. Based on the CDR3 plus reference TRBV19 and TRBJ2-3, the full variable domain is DGGITQSPKYLFRKEGQNVTLSCEQNLNHDAMYWYRQDPGQGLRLIYYSQIVNDFQKGDIAEGYSVSREKKESFPLTVTSAQKNPTAFYLCASRGHGTDTQYFGPGTRLTVL.

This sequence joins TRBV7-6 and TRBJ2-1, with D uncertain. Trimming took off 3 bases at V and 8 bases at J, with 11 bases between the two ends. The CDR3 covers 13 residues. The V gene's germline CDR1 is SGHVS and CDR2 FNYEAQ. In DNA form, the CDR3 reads TGTGCCAGCAGCTTGGGAAGGAAGGATGAGCAGTTCTTC. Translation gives CASSLGRKDEQFF. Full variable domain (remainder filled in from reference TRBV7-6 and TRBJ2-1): GAGVSQSPRYKVTKRGQDVALRCDPISGHVSLYWYRQALGQGPEFLTYFNYEAQQDKSGLPNDRFSAERPEGSISTLTIQRTEQRDSAMYRCASSLGRKDEQFFGPGTRLTVL.

CDR3 in amino acids: CASSWPRTSNPYNEQFF. The CDR3 nucleotides read TGTGCCAGCAGTTGGCCTAGGACTAGTAATCCCTACAATGAGCAGTTCTTC. The V and J genes are TRBV21-1 and TRBJ2-1; the D call TRBD2 from the table was never checked on the DNA. TRBV21-1 is described as a pseudogene. This CDR3 has 17 amino acids.

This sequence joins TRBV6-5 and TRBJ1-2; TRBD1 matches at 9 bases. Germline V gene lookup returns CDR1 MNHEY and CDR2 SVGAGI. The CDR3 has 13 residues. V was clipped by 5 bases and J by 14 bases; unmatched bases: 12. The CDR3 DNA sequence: TGTGCCAGCAGTCCGGGGACAGGGCCGCCTCTAACCTTC. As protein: CASSPGTGPPLTF.

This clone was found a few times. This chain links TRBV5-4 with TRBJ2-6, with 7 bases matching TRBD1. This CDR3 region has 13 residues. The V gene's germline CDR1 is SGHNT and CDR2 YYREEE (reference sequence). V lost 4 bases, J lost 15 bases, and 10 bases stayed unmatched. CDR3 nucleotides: TGTGCCAGCAGCCCCGAAAGTTCAGGGGGCCTGACTTTC. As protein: CASSPESSGGLTF.

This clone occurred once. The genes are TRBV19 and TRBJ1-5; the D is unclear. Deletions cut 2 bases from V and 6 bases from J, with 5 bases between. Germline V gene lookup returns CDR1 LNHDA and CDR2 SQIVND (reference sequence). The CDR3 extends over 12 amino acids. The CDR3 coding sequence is TGTGCCAGTAGTATATCTGTTCAGCCCCAGCATTTT. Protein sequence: CASSISVQPQHF.

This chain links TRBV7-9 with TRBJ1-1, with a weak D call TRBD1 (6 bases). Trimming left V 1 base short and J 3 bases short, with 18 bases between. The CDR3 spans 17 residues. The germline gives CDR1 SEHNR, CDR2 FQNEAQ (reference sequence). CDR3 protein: CASSLVRGGGADTEAFF. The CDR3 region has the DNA TGTGCCAGCAGCTTAGTTAGGGGAGGGGGGGCGGACACTGAAGCTTTCTTT.

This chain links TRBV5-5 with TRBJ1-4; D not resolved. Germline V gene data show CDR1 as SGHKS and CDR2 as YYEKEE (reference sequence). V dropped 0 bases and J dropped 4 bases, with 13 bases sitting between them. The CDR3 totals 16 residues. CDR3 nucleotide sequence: TGTGCCAGCAGCTTGGTCTCCCTCTCCCTTAATGAAAAACTGTTTTTT. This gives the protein CASSLVSLSLNEKLFF. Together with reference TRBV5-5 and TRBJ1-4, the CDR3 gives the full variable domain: DAGVTQSPTHLIKTRGQQVTLRCSPISGHKSVSWYQQVLGQGPQFIFQYYEKEERGRGNFPDRFSARQFPNYSSELNVNALLLGDSALYLCASSLVSLSLNEKLFFGSGTQLSVL.

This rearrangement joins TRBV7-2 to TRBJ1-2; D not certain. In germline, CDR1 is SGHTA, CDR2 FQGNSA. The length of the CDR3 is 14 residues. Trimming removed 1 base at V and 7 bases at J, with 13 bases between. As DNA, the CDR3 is TGTGCCAGCAGCTTAGGGTTTGCAGGTGTTGGCTACACCTTC. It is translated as CASSLGFAGVGYTF.